Presented here are 23 T cell receptor beta chains from one specimen sequenced in a study of T cell repertoires in cytomegalovirus infection. TCRdb passed the reads through MiXCR, listing each CDR3 protein once. The repertoire consists of about 100,000 distinct CDR3 sequences, with roughly two fifths occurring once and the leading ten covering roughly 74%. No antigens are known for them. The sample here was CD8+ T cells from cultured PBMCs, taken from culture after CMV antigen stimulation. Receptors originate from a human donor in good health (CMV status not recorded). Some clones in this sample may be carry-over from other donors' samples.

This clonotype appeared a few times. This chain links TRBV6-5 with TRBJ2-5, with D unclear. This CDR3 region has 12 residues. Germline CDR1 MNHEY, CDR2 SVGAGI. V gave up 2 bases and J gave up 3 bases, with 4 bases separating them. This chain's CDR3 is CASSYGEETQYF. DNA for the CDR3: TGTGCCAGCAGTTACGGAGAAGAGACCCAGTACTTC.

V is TRBV10-3 and J is TRBJ2-6; D might be TRBD1 (5 bases). Germline V gene data show CDR1 as ENHRY and CDR2 as SYGVKD. The CDR3 contains 20 residues. Trimming left V 0 bases short and J 0 bases short, with 18 bases between. The DNA of the CDR3 is TGTGCCATCAGTGAGTCTACCGCCCAGGGTAGGACCTCTGGGGCCAACGTCCTGACTTTC. It codes for CAISESTAQGRTSGANVLTF.

The chain has TRBV29-1 and TRBJ2-3; D gene ambiguous. The V and J ends lost 2 bases and 4 bases respectively, with 7 bases between them. The CDR3 extends over 12 amino acids. Germline values: CDR1 SQVTM, CDR2 ANQGSEA. CDR3 sequence reads: CSVELLADTQYF. The DNA of the CDR3 is TGCAGCGTTGAACTGCTGGCAGATACGCAGTATTTT.

V and J are TRBV10-3 and TRBJ2-7; tentatively, D is TRBD1 (5 bases). Germline assignment: CDR1 ENHRY and CDR2 SYGVKD. V was shortened by 6 bases and J by 2 bases, with 14 bases between the two germline ends. CDR3 length: 14 residues. The CDR3 here is CAISLPQDTYEQYF. The CDR3 nucleotides read TGTGCCATCAGCCTCCCACAGGACACCTACGAGCAGTACTTC.

V is TRBV2 and J is TRBJ1-2; D possibly corresponds to TRBD1 (5 bases). The germline V gene encodes CDR1 SNHLY and CDR2 FYNNEI. The CDR3 has 12 amino acids. Trimming cost V 3 bases and J 6 bases, with 8 bases left between them. CDR3 nucleotides: TGTGCCAGCAGTGACGGACAAAATGGCTACACCTTC. Translating it yields CASSDGQNGYTF.

This clonotype was observed a few times. The chain combines TRBV7-9 with TRBJ2-7; 8 bases map to TRBD1. The germline V gene has CDR1 SEHNR and CDR2 FQNEAQ (reference sequence). The CDR3 sequence is 15 residues long. With 2 bases clipped from V and 5 bases from J, the junction kept 8 bases outside the gene matches. The CDR3 DNA follows: TGTGCCAGCAGCTTAATCCGAGACAGGGGACACGAGCAGTACTTC. This sequence encodes CASSLIRDRGHEQYF.

The chain combines TRBV5-5 with TRBJ2-3; D gene unclear. Germline V lookup: CDR1 SGHKS, CDR2 YYEKEE (reference sequence). Trimming removed 7 bases at V and 2 bases at J, with 2 bases between. CDR3 length: 10 residues. Written as DNA, the CDR3 is TGTGCCAGCGACACAGATACGCAGTATTTT. Protein product: CASDTDTQYF.

The chain has TRBV19 and TRBJ2-1; no definite D call. CDR3 length equals 11 residues. Trimming left V 6 bases short and J 3 bases short, with 3 bases between. The germline CDR1 and CDR2 sequences are LNHDA and SQIVND (reference sequence). CDR3: CASRGYNEQFF. For the CDR3, the DNA is TGTGCCAGTAGGGGCTACAATGAGCAGTTCTTC.

The V and J genes are TRBV10-2 and TRBJ1-1; perhaps TRBD1 as D (5 bases). The germline gives CDR1 WSHSY, CDR2 SAAADI. The CDR3 runs to 12 residues. V was clipped by 7 bases and J by 5 bases, with 11 bases between them. The CDR3: CASMGGDTEAFF. CDR3 coding DNA: TGCGCCAGCATGGGGGGTGATACTGAAGCTTTCTTT.

The chain is built from TRBV4-1 and TRBJ1-4; perhaps TRBD1 as D (5 bases). There are 14 residues in the CDR3. The germline V gene encodes CDR1 MGHRA and CDR2 YSYEKL. The V and J ends lost 5 bases and 8 bases respectively, with 15 bases between them. CDR3 sequence (DNA): TGCGCCAGCAGCTACGGACGGGGGGAGGAAAAACTGTTTTTT. Its translation: CASSYGRGEEKLFF.

This clonotype was seen more than once but under ten times. The rearrangement uses TRBV7-8 and TRBJ2-5, with TRBD2 identical over 13 bases. The CDR3 loop spans 17 amino acids. Germline V gives CDR1 SGHVS, CDR2 FQNEAQ. Losses at the gene ends were 2 bases for V and 5 bases for J; bases not matched to a gene: 8. DNA of the CDR3: TGTGCCAGCAGCTTAACGCTGACTAGCGGGGGGCGGGAGACCCAGTACTTC. This translates into CASSLTLTSGGRETQYF.

V gene TRBV2 combines with J gene TRBJ2-1; 10 bases are shared with TRBD1. V gave up 4 bases and J gave up 4 bases; unmatched junction bases: 4. Germline V gene lookup returns CDR1 SNHLY and CDR2 FYNNEI. This CDR3 has 15 amino acids. The CDR3 region is CASSAGTGAYNEQFF. CDR3 nucleotides: TGTGCCAGCAGTGCCGGGACAGGGGCTTACAATGAGCAGTTCTTC.

V usage is TRBV4-1 and J usage is TRBJ2-7; TRBD2 aligns across 12 bases. Looked up from germline, CDR1 is MGHRA and CDR2 is YSYEKL. This CDR3 is built from 15 residues. The V and J ends lost 5 bases and 3 bases, in that order; junction bases with no gene match: 5. The CDR3 nucleotides read TGCGCCAGCAGCTTAACTAGCGGGGGGCGCTACGAGCAGTACTTC. Its protein product is CASSLTSGGRYEQYF.

V gene TRBV4-1 combines with J gene TRBJ1-6, with D maybe TRBD1 (5 bases). The length of the CDR3 is 16 residues. Trimming stripped 5 bases from V and 8 bases from J, with 19 bases between. From germline, CDR1 is MGHRA and CDR2 YSYEKL. CDR3 in DNA: TGCGCCAGCAGCAAAACAGAATTAGGGGAAGATTCACCCCTCCACTTT. Protein sequence: CASSKTELGEDSPLHF.

This rearrangement joins TRBV9 to TRBJ1-1, with a weak D call TRBD1 (6 bases). CDR3 size: 16 residues. The V gene's germline CDR1 is SGDLS and CDR2 YYNGEE. V was pared by 4 bases and J by 0 bases, with 16 bases between. The CDR3 reads CASSPRGFGMNTEAFF. The CDR3 coding sequence is TGTGCCAGCAGCCCCAGGGGTTTCGGCATGAACACTGAAGCTTTCTTT.

The chain combines TRBV7-2 with TRBJ2-6, with no clear D. CDR3 size: 17 residues. The germline CDR1 and CDR2 sequences are SGHTA and FQGNSA. V lost 3 bases and J lost 0, with 12 bases in between. The CDR3 here is CASSFSLWHSGANVLTF. In DNA, the CDR3 is TGTGCCAGCAGCTTTTCTCTATGGCACTCTGGGGCCAACGTCCTGACTTTC.

A remark on this clonotype: This may arise from a read error, as a much more abundant clone is one base away. The CDR3 sequence is CSARGLAGDSNVQFF. As DNA, the CDR3 is TGCAGTGCTAGGGGACTAGCGGGGGATTCCAATGTGCAGTTCTTC. The rearrangement links TRBV20-1 to TRBJ2-1, with 14 bases lining up with TRBD2. Germline lookup yields CDR1 DFQATT and CDR2 SNEGSKA (reference sequence). The CDR3 has 15 amino acids.

This clonotype was seen only a few times. This chain connects TRBV28 to TRBJ2-3; tentative D call: TRBD1 (6 bases). This CDR3 is built from 14 residues. The germline V and J ends were trimmed by 6 bases and 5 bases, with 15 bases remaining between them. Germline-derived CDR1 and CDR2 are MDHEN and SYDVKM. The chain's CDR3 is CASSRPTGVDTQYF. The CDR3 nucleotides read TGTGCCAGCAGCCGACCGACAGGAGTAGATACGCAGTATTTT. The full variable domain, with the rest looked up from reference TRBV28 and TRBJ2-3, is DVKVTQSSRYLVKRTGEKVFLECVQDMDHENMFWYRQDPGLGLRLIYFSYDVKMKEKGDIPEGYSVSREKKERFSLILESASTNQTSMYLCASSRPTGVDTQYFGPGTRLTVL.

The chain joins TRBV6-1 to TRBJ2-3, with TRBD1 matching over 7 bases. The ends lost 4 bases at V and 10 bases at J; junction bases unmatched: 8. Germline-derived CDR1 and CDR2 are MNHNS and SASEGT. This CDR3 has 13 amino acids. The CDR3 nucleotides read TGTGCCAGCAGTGCGACAGGGTCGGTTCCGCAGTATTTT. Its translation is CASSATGSVPQYF.

This clonotype was seen only a few times. The chain is built from TRBV27 and TRBJ2-7, with 7 bases fitting TRBD1. The CDR3 contains 15 residues. J gave up 2 bases and V 5 bases, and 9 bases lay outside the gene matches. Germline CDR1 reads MNHEY; CDR2 reads SMNVEV (reference sequence). The DNA of the CDR3 is TGTGCCAGCAGTGCATATGGACAGGTCGCCTACGAGCAGTACTTC. This encodes CASSAYGQVAYEQYF.

The J gene is TRBJ2-1, the V gene TRBV6-2 or TRBV6-3; TRBD2 agrees at 8 bases. This CDR3 is 15 amino acids long. Germline V gene data show CDR1 as MNHEY and CDR2 as SVGEGT. V shed 0 bases, J shed 3 bases, and the junction held 1 base outside the gene matches. The CDR3 is CASSYSAGGYNEQFF. CDR3 DNA: TGTGCCAGCAGTTACTCTGCGGGGGGCTACAATGAGCAGTTCTTC.

This chain connects TRBV9 to TRBJ2-3, with D perhaps given as TRBD1 or TRBD2 (6 bases each). The CDR3 loop spans 17 amino acids. Germline V CDR1 and CDR2: SGDLS, YYNGEE. Deletions cut 0 bases from V and 2 bases from J, with 16 bases between. Here the CDR3 DNA reads TGTGCCAGCAGCGTAGCAACGGGGGCGCAGATCACAGATACGCAGTATTTT. Translation gives CASSVATGAQITDTQYF.

J is TRBJ2-5 and V is TRBV19, with 10 bases that match TRBD1. The length of the CDR3 is 13 residues. CDR1 and CDR2 (germline): LNHDA, SQIVND (reference sequence). Trimming took 6 bases from V and 5 from J; bases not matched to a gene: 3. This CDR3 is CASRTGQGETQYF. The CDR3 coding sequence is TGTGCCAGTAGAACGGGACAGGGGGAGACCCAGTACTTC.